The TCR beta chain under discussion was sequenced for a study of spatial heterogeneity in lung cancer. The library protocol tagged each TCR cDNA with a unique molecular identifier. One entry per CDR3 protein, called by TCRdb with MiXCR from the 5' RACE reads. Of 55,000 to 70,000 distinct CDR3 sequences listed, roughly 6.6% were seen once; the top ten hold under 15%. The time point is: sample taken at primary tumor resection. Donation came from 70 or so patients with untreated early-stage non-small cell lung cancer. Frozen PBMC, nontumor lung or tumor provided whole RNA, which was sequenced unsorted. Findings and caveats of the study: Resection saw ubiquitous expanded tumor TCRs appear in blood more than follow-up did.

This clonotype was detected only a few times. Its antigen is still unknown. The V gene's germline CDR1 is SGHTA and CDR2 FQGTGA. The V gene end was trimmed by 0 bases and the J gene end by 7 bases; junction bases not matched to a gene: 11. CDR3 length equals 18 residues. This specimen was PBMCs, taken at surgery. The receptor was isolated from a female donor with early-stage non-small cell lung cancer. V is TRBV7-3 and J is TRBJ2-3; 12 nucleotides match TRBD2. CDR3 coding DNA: TGTGCCAGCAGCTTAACGGGGGCGACTAGCGGGAGATCCAATACGCAGTATTTT. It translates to CASSLTGATSGRSNTQYF.